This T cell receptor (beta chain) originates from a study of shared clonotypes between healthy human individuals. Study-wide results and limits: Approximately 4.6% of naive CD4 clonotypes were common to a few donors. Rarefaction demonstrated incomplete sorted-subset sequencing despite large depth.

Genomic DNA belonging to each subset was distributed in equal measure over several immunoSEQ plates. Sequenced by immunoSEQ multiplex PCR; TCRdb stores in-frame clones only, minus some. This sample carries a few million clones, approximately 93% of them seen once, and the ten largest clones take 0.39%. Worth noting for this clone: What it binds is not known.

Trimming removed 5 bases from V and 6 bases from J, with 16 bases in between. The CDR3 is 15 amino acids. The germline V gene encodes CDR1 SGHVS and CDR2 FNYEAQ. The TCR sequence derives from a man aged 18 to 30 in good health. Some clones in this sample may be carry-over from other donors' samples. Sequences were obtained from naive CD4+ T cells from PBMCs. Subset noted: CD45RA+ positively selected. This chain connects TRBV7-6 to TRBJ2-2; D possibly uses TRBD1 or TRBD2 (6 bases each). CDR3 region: CASSPVGGFPGELFF. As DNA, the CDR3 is TGTGCCAGCAGCCCCGTGGGGGGCTTCCCCGGGGAGCTGTTTTTT.